This T cell receptor (beta chain) was sequenced for a study of blood T cell repertoires in COVID-19 (TCRdb year 2020). General notes on the study: Samples from collaborators originated in the United States, Italy and Spain and spanned both the acute and convalescent phases of COVID-19. The material from the prospective study consisted of cDNA or gDNA derived from T cells, B-cell-depleted T cells, or PBMCs. Where available, HLA class I and class II types were taken from metadata supplied by the sample provider and were not determined by assay-based typing. The repertoires were made available in a free public database intended to serve as a resource for research on the immune response to SARS-CoV-2. Subjects who had been exposed to COVID-19, were actively infected with it, or had recovered from it provided the deeply sampled blood TCRbeta repertoires that made up the dataset. Samples were obtained from the ongoing ImmuneRACE study (first 160 participants) and from 1,254 subjects provided by 6 global collaborators. The sample metadata nearly always contained a de-identified subject ID, COVID-19 status, age in years and sex. Results and caveats for the whole study, not just this receptor: The quantity of clinical and demographic metadata differed by source and by participant and was supplied without curation.

This clone was seen a handful of times. Its specific antigen is unknown. No much larger clone exists at a distance of one base, and base qualities are not known. TCRbeta CDR3 regions were amplified from genomic DNA by means of the immunoSEQ Assay, a bias-controlled multiplex PCR. Per the source publication's procedure: The number of nucleated cells in each sample was estimated from the amplification of reference gene primers within the assay. To quantify the absolute abundance of each unique TCRbeta CDR3 rearrangement, sequence reads were collapsed and filtered. For each sample, productive Simpson clonality was calculated as the square root of Simpson's diversity index across productive rearrangements. TCRdb obtained this table from immuneACCESS and retained in-frame rearrangements with V and J assigned. These tables miss some clones; where compared with another copy, unresolved V genes account for less than half of the shortfall, and the remainder is unexplained. V and J calls and clone size are those listed in that table; D and trimming were worked out from the DNA. The sample profile shows 200,000 to 250,000 clones; approximately 90% of them were found once. The top ten clones comprise 0.95% to 1.5% of the sample.

Participants in the prospective study were aged about 18 to 95 years, lived in over 20 United States geographic areas, and enrolled through a virtual design. In the prospective study, cohorts were assigned on the basis of participant-reported clinical history obtained from a screening survey and a study questionnaire. Recovered participants in ImmuneRACE Cohort 3 were defined as having two consecutive negative NP/OP PCR tests, clearance from a healthcare professional, or resolution of symptoms. Each participant in the prospective study had whole blood, serum and a nasopharyngeal or oropharyngeal swab collected by mobile phlebotomists. Over a roughly 2-month period, participants in the prospective study had the option of providing additional blood draws and questionnaires. Before DNA extraction, prospective study blood samples were shipped either frozen or at room temperature. The clonotype comes from a man aged 25-45 years who had recovered from COVID-19. The sequencing sample was made of PBMCs or T cells enriched from blood (not recorded which).

The DNA sequence is TGTGCCAGCAGCTTATCCCATTCATACGAGCAGTACTTC. This translates into CASSLSHSYEQYF. In this chain, TRBV7-9 is recombined with TRBJ2-7; no D gene is confidently identified. CDR1 and CDR2 are drawn from the germline V gene (reference sequence): SEHNR, FQNEAQ. The CDR3 runs 13 amino acids, cysteine and phenylalanine included. This entry keeps only the CDR3 DNA: 39 bases, framed from base 1. V was cut back by 2 bases and J by 4 bases, leaving a gap of 9 bases between them.